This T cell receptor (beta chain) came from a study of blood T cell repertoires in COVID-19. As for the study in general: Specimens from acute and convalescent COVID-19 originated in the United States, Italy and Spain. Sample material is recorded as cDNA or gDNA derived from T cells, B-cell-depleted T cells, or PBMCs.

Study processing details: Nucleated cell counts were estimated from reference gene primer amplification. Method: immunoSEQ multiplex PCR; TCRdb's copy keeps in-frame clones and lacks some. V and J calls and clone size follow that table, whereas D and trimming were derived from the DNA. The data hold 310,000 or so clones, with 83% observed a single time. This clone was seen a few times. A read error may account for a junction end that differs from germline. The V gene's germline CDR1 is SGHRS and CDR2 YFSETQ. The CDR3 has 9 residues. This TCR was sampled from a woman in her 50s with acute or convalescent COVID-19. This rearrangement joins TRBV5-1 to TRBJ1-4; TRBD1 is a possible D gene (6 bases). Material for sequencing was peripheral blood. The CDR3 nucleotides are TGCGCCAGCAGCTTGAAGGGGGTTTTT. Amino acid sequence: CASSLKGVF.